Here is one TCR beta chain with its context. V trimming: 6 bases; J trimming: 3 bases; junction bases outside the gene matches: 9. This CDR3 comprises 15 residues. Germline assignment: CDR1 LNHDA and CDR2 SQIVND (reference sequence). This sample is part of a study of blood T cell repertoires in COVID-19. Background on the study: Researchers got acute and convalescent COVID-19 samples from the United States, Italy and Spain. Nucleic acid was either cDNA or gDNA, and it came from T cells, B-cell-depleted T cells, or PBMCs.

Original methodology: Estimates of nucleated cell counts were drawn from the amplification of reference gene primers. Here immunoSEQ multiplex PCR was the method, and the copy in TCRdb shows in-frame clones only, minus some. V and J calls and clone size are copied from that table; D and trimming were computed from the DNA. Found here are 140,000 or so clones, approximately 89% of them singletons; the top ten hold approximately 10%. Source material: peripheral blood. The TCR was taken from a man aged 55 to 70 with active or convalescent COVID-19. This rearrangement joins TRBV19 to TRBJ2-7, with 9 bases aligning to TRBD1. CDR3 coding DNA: TGTGCCAGTAGCCCTCTCGGGACAGGGTACTACGAGCAGTACTTC. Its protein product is CASSPLGTGYYEQYF.